The 20 T cell receptor beta chains below come from one sample, sequenced in a study of T cells after yellow fever vaccination. TCRdb re-called the 5' RACE reads through MiXCR, storing one row per CDR3 protein. The top ten hold around 23% of the sample, which has approximately 330,000 distinct CDR3 sequences, 4.1% seen once. The sample here was PBMCs, taken 5 days after the yellow fever booster vaccination. These receptors were obtained from a young man who received the YFV17D yellow fever vaccine.

This clonotype was observed at least ten times. This chain links TRBV27 with TRBJ1-5; TRBD1 might be the D (6 bases). Trimming removed 2 bases at V and 1 base at J, with 9 bases between. The CDR3 is made up of 15 amino acids. The germline V gene has CDR1 MNHEY and CDR2 SMNVEV (reference sequence). The CDR3 DNA reads TGTGCCAGCAGTTTAGCGGGGGGCAGCAATCAGCCCCAGCATTTT. Translating gives CASSLAGGSNQPQHF.

This clonotype was observed many times. This chain uses TRBV4-2 with TRBJ2-2; 11 nucleotides agree with TRBD1. Germline-derived CDR1 and CDR2 are LGHNA and YNFKEQ. This CDR3 has 14 residues. V shed 7 bases and J 5 bases; nucleotides not matched to a gene: 3. The CDR3 is CASTGTGGTGELFF. Written as DNA, the CDR3 is TGTGCCAGCACGGGGACAGGGGGGACCGGGGAGCTGTTTTTT.

V usage is TRBV6-5 and J usage is TRBJ1-1; D is unclear. The V end lost 6 bases, the J end lost 7 bases, and 18 bases lay between the germline ends. The germline gives CDR1 MNHEY, CDR2 SVGAGI. The CDR3 consists of 14 residues. CDR3 in amino acids: CASRVYGVGDEAFF. The CDR3 coding sequence is TGTGCCAGCAGGGTGTATGGTGTCGGGGATGAAGCTTTCTTT.

The CDR3 here is CSASEGLQPQHF. The CDR3 DNA reads as TGCAGTGCTAGTGAGGGGCTTCAGCCCCAGCATTTT. The genes are TRBV20-1 and TRBJ1-5, with a tentative D call TRBD1 (5 bases). V was cut by 3 bases and J by 6 bases, with 9 bases left in between. Germline V gene data show CDR1 as DFQATT and CDR2 as SNEGSKA (reference sequence). This CDR3 is 12 amino acids long.

The rearrangement joins TRBV6-2 or TRBV6-3 to TRBJ2-2; no clear D gene. The CDR3 runs 13 residues. Per the germline V gene, CDR1 is MNHEY and CDR2 is SVGEGT. The V and J ends lost 5 bases and 6 bases respectively, with 10 bases between them. This chain's CDR3 is CASSHPGPGELFF. The CDR3 nucleotides are TGTGCCAGCAGTCACCCTGGACCCGGGGAGCTGTTTTTT.

This clonotype has just a few counts. This chain uses TRBV18 with TRBJ2-3; 14 positions match TRBD2. The CDR3 is made up of 14 amino acids. CDR1 KGHSH and CDR2 LQKENI come from the germline V gene. The V and J ends lost 6 bases and 5 bases, in that order; junction bases with no gene match: 1. CDR3 sequence reads: CASSTSGGEDTQYF. The CDR3 nucleotides are TGTGCCAGCTCGACTAGCGGGGGGGAAGATACGCAGTATTTT.

This rearrangement joins TRBV20-1 to TRBJ2-1; 13 positions agree with TRBD2. Germline values: CDR1 DFQATT, CDR2 SNEGSKA (reference sequence). The CDR3 totals 14 residues. Trimming took 5 bases from V and 8 from J; bases not matched to a gene: 6. CDR3 sequence: CSAQGLAGTYEQFF. DNA for the CDR3: TGCAGTGCTCAGGGACTAGCGGGGACCTATGAGCAGTTCTTC.

J is TRBJ1-5 and V is TRBV3-1; tentative D call: TRBD1 (5 bases). Germline-derived CDR1 and CDR2 are LGHDT and YNNKEL (reference sequence). This CDR3 has 14 amino acids. The ends were cut back, 4 bases at V and 1 base at J, with 8 bases in the middle. CDR3 sequence: CASSRQPSNQPQHF. CDR3 coding DNA: TGTGCCAGCAGCCGACAGCCCAGCAATCAGCCCCAGCATTTT.

This clonotype came up a few times. Here the CDR3 reads CAIRAGPGQPQHF. The CDR3, as DNA: TGTGCCATCCGAGCAGGGCCGGGTCAGCCCCAGCATTTT. The chain joins TRBV2 to TRBJ1-5, with D perhaps TRBD1 (5 bases). The V gene lost 10 bases and the J gene lost 6 bases, with 16 bases spanning the gap. The CDR3 covers 13 residues. Per germline, CDR1 SNHLY and CDR2 FYNNEI.

This clonotype was counted at least ten times. The chain employs TRBV15 and TRBJ1-4, with no clear D. Germline CDR1 LNHNV, CDR2 YYDKDF (reference sequence). The CDR3 covers 15 residues. V gave up 0 bases and J gave up 6 bases, with 11 bases separating them. The CDR3 sequence is CATSRDKGWDEKLFF. CDR3 bases: TGTGCCACCAGCAGAGATAAGGGCTGGGATGAAAAACTGTTTTTT. Drawing the rest from reference TRBV15 and TRBJ1-4, the complete variable domain is DAMVIQNPRYQVTQFGKPVTLSCSQTLNHNVMYWYQQKSSQAPKLLFHYYDKDFNNEADTPDNFQSRRPNTSFCFLDIRSPGLGDTAMYLCATSRDKGWDEKLFFGSGTQLSVL.

In this sample, this clonotype is medium-sized. The chain employs TRBV7-8 and TRBJ2-1; 8 nucleotides align to TRBD2. The CDR3 sequence is 18 residues long. V trimming: 0 bases; J trimming: 0 bases; junction bases outside the gene matches: 7. Germline CDR1 and CDR2: SGHVS and FQNEAQ. CDR3 loop: CASSLALIAGFSYNEQFF. The CDR3 region has the DNA TGTGCCAGCAGCTTAGCGCTTATAGCGGGGTTCTCCTACAATGAGCAGTTCTTC. Full variable domain (remainder filled in from reference TRBV7-8 and TRBJ2-1): GAGVSQSPRYKVAKRGQDVALRCDPISGHVSLFWYQQALGQGPEFLTYFQNEAQLDKSGLPSDRFFAERPEGSVSTLKIQRTQQEDSAVYLCASSLALIAGFSYNEQFFGPGTRLTVL.

The rearrangement links TRBV5-1 to TRBJ2-3; 7 bases are shared with TRBD1. The CDR3 spans 16 residues. The J segment lost 1 base and the V segment lost 6 bases, leaving 11 bases of the junction unmatched. Germline V gives CDR1 SGHRS, CDR2 YFSETQ. In nucleotides, the CDR3 is TGCGCCAGCACGGGGTCGAGACAGGGACGCACAGATACGCAGTATTTT. The encoded protein is CASTGSRQGRTDTQYF. Together with reference TRBV5-1 and TRBJ2-3, the CDR3 gives the full variable domain: KAGVTQTPRYLIKTRGQQVTLSCSPISGHRSVSWYQQTPGQGLQFLFEYFSETQRNKGNFPGRFSGRQFSNSRSEMNVSTLELGDSALYLCASTGSRQGRTDTQYFGPGTRLTVL.

This clonotype has only a few counts. V and J are TRBV5-6 and TRBJ1-5; no firm D call. The CDR3 runs to 15 residues. Trimming left V 3 bases short and J 0 bases short, with 10 bases between. Germline-derived CDR1 and CDR2 are SGHDT and YYEEEE. CDR3 nucleotide sequence: TGTGCCAGCAGCTGGTCATTGTATAGCAATCAGCCCCAGCATTTT. Translation: CASSWSLYSNQPQHF.

Ten or more counts support this clonotype. This chain connects TRBV7-3 to TRBJ2-5, with D tentatively TRBD1 (5 bases). V lost 3 bases and J lost 3, with 8 bases in between. CDR1 SGHTA and CDR2 FQGTGA come from the germline V gene. This CDR3 spans 13 amino acids. The CDR3: CASSFGREETQYF. The DNA for the CDR3 is TGTGCCAGCAGCTTTGGCAGGGAAGAGACCCAGTACTTC.

This chain uses TRBV14 with TRBJ1-1, with D possibly being TRBD1 (5 bases). Germline lookup yields CDR1 SGHDN and CDR2 FVKESK. The CDR3 is 14 amino acids. V lost 4 bases to trimming and J lost 3 bases, with 12 bases between them. CDR3 sequence reads: CASSRWEGYTEAFF. Here the CDR3 DNA reads TGTGCCAGCAGCCGATGGGAGGGGTACACTGAAGCTTTCTTT. Filled out from reference TRBV14 and TRBJ1-1, the complete variable domain reads EAGVTQFPSHSVIEKGQTVTLRCDPISGHDNLYWYRRVMGKEIKFLLHFVKESKQDESGMPNNRFLAERTGGTYSTLKVQPAELEDSGVYFCASSRWEGYTEAFFGQGTRLTVV.

This rearrangement joins TRBV4-1 to TRBJ1-3; no clear D. The CDR3 has 14 amino acids. Trimming removed 4 bases from V and 0 bases from J, with 7 bases in between. Germline V gene sequence: CDR1 MGHRA, CDR2 YSYEKL. The CDR3 coding sequence is TGCGCCAGCAGCCCGATCAGCTCTGGAAACACCATATATTTT. This translates into CASSPISSGNTIYF.

The chain employs TRBV3-1 and TRBJ2-1; D perhaps matches TRBD2 (7 bases). The V gene's germline CDR1 is LGHDT and CDR2 YNNKEL (reference sequence). Trimming stripped 1 base from V and 7 bases from J, with 14 bases between. The CDR3 runs 15 residues. The DNA of the CDR3 is TGTGCCAGCAGCCAAGGGGGGCTAGCGGAGAATGAGCAGTTCTTC. It is translated as CASSQGGLAENEQFF.

This clonotype turned up a few times. In nucleotides, the CDR3 is TGTGCCAGCAGCCCCGGGACTAGCGGGGGGTCTCTCACAGATACGCAGTATTTT. It translates to CASSPGTSGGSLTDTQYF. The rearrangement links TRBV5-4 to TRBJ2-3; 15 nucleotides line up with TRBD2. The CDR3 extends over 18 amino acids. Germline loops: CDR1 SGHNT, CDR2 YYREEE (reference sequence). J was trimmed by 2 bases and V by 4 bases; bases with no gene match: 8.

This clonotype showed up just a few times. The chain links TRBV7-9 to TRBJ2-7; a weak D match, TRBD2 (5 bases). V was pared by 2 bases and J by 7 bases, with 12 bases between. The germline V gene encodes CDR1 SEHNR and CDR2 FQNEAQ (reference sequence). This CDR3 is 13 amino acids long. The CDR3 DNA is TGTGCCAGCAGCTTACTTGGAACGGGGGAGCAGTACTTC. This gives the protein CASSLLGTGEQYF.

This clonotype showed up just a few times. The chain is built from TRBV7-2 and TRBJ1-1; D is uncertain. CDR1 is SGHTA and CDR2 is FQGNSA in the germline V gene. The CDR3 is 12 amino acids. With 3 bases removed from V and 6 bases from J, the gap between germline ends came to 8 bases. CDR3 sequence: CASSFDISEAFF. CDR3 DNA sequence: TGTGCCAGCAGCTTCGACATCTCTGAAGCTTTCTTT. Combining the CDR3 with reference TRBV7-2 and TRBJ1-1 gives the whole variable domain GAGVSQSPSNKVTEKGKDVELRCDPISGHTALYWYRQSLGQGLEFLIYFQGNSAPDKSGLPSDRFSAERTGGSVSTLTIQRTQQEDSAVYLCASSFDISEAFFGQGTRLTVV.